Below, one TCR beta chain is given with its context. The table came from immunoSEQ multiplex PCR; TCRdb's copy has only in-frame clones and leaves some out. The table lists fewer than 40,000 clones, approximately 80% of them singletons. This record belongs to a study of OX40 agonist ivuxolimab in advanced cancers. Excluded were patients having autoimmune disease history or systemic immunosuppression. This CDR3 region has 14 residues. The germline CDR1 and CDR2 sequences are SNHLY and FYNNEI. Trimming removed 8 bases from V and 4 bases from J, with 14 bases in between. The chain combines TRBV2 with TRBJ2-2, with D perhaps matching TRBD1 (6 bases). The receptor's source is an adult with an advanced solid tumor such as melanoma, head and neck, liver or kidney cancer. Sequencing used CD4+ or CD8+ T cells sorted from blood, obtained in a trial of the OX40 agonist ivuxolimab. The DNA of the CDR3 is TGTGCCAGCGGAAACAGGGCTTCCACCGGGGAGCTGTTTTTT. It specifies CASGNRASTGELFF.